These 20 T cell receptor beta chains share one sample of origin, sequenced in a study of cytomegalovirus exposure and HLA in healthy donors. In the PCR, 60 Vbeta and 13 Jbeta primers were used. Produced via immunoSEQ multiplex PCR; TCRdb's table is partial and in-frame only. This table has more than 120,000 clones, over 80% appearing once. The specimen was PBMCs. Receptor source: a woman aged 25-40 years in good health and CMV-seronegative.

The rearrangement joins TRBV18 to TRBJ2-1, with D perhaps TRBD2 (6 bases). CDR1 and CDR2 from the germline V gene are KGHSH and LQKENI. The CDR3 consists of 15 residues. Trimming removed 6 bases at V and 6 bases at J, with 18 bases between. The CDR3 DNA reads as TGTGCCAGCTCCCCGTTAGTAGTGGGGGGCAATGAGCAGTTCTTC. As protein: CASSPLVVGGNEQFF.

The J gene is TRBJ2-2, the V gene TRBV7-3, with D possibly being TRBD1 (5 bases). Per germline, CDR1 SGHTA and CDR2 FQGTGA. CDR3 length: 15 residues. V was cut by 1 base and J by 4 bases, with 10 bases left in between. CDR3 nucleotide sequence: TGTGCCAGCAGCTTAATTGTGGGGCCCACCGGGGAGCTGTTTTTT. This translates into CASSLIVGPTGELFF. The full variable domain, with the rest looked up from reference TRBV7-3 and TRBJ2-2, is GAGVSQTPSNKVTEKGKYVELRCDPISGHTALYWYRQSLGQGPEFLIYFQGTGAADDSGLPNDRFFAVRPEGSVSTLKIQRTERGDSAVYLCASSLIVGPTGELFFGEGSRLTVL.

V usage is TRBV10-3 and J usage is TRBJ1-2; 7 nucleotides agree with TRBD1. Trimming took 0 bases from V and 8 from J; bases not matched to a gene: 9. The CDR3 runs to 15 residues. Germline CDR1 reads ENHRY; CDR2 reads SYGVKD. This chain's CDR3 is CAISESGQSQWGYTF. The CDR3 DNA sequence: TGTGCCATCAGTGAGTCGGGACAGTCCCAGTGGGGCTACACCTTC.

The rearrangement links TRBV7-6 to TRBJ1-2, with D possibly TRBD1 on 5 matching bases. V lost 1 base and J 6 bases, leaving 9 bases between the germline ends. The V gene's germline CDR1 is SGHVS and CDR2 FNYEAQ. The CDR3 spans 13 residues. The CDR3 loop reads CASSLESGNGYTF. DNA of the CDR3: TGTGCCAGCAGCTTAGAATCAGGGAATGGCTACACCTTC. The full variable domain, its missing parts supplied by reference TRBV7-6 and TRBJ1-2, is GAGVSQSPRYKVTKRGQDVALRCDPISGHVSLYWYRQALGQGPEFLTYFNYEAQQDKSGLPNDRFSAERPEGSISTLTIQRTEQRDSAMYRCASSLESGNGYTFGSGTRLTVV.

The rearrangement uses TRBV10-3 and TRBJ2-5; the D gene is possibly TRBD1 (6 bases). With the DNA end fitting TRBJ2-7 better, the J assignment may be wrong. The V gene's germline CDR1 is ENHRY and CDR2 SYGVKD. The CDR3 contains 11 residues. In DNA, the CDR3 is TGTGCCACCGGACAGTCCTACGAGCAGTACTTC. Protein: CATGQSYEQYF.

The CDR3 reads CASSSGAGPWTQYF. DNA for the CDR3: TGTGCCAGTAGTAGCGGCGCGGGTCCTTGGACCCAGTACTTC. The chain combines TRBV19 with TRBJ2-5; D may be TRBD2 (5 bases). Trimming removed 4 bases at V and 7 bases at J, with 16 bases between. Germline values: CDR1 LNHDA, CDR2 SQIVND (reference sequence). The CDR3 runs 14 residues.

The J gene is TRBJ1-6, the V gene TRBV12-5; 7 nucleotides agree with TRBD1. CDR3 size: 16 residues. Per the germline V gene, CDR1 is LGHNT and CDR2 is FRNRAP. Trimming cost V 2 bases and J 2 bases; bases outside gene matches: 3. CDR3 loop: CASGLSQGAYNSPLHF. For the CDR3, the DNA is TGTGCTAGTGGTTTGAGCCAGGGGGCCTATAATTCACCCCTCCACTTT.

In this sample, this clone turned up a few times. The chain uses TRBV29-1 and TRBJ2-7; unclear D gene. Trimming stripped 4 bases from V and 7 bases from J, with 14 bases between. The CDR3 has 12 residues. CDR1 and CDR2 from the germline V gene are SQVTM and ANQGSEA. The CDR3: CSVVISGWEQYF. CDR3 in DNA: TGCAGCGTTGTAATCAGTGGTTGGGAGCAGTACTTC.

Points on this clone: This specimen includes other DNA sequences encoding the same CDR3. The CDR3 here is CASSSGTGNEKLFF. The CDR3 coding sequence is TGCGCCAGCAGCTCCGGGACAGGGAACGAAAAACTGTTTTTT. V and J are TRBV5-1 and TRBJ1-4, with 9 bases aligning to TRBD1. The CDR3 runs 14 residues. Germline CDR1 and CDR2: SGHRS and YFSETQ. Trimming cost V 3 bases and J 8 bases; bases outside gene matches: 5. Looking up the rest from reference TRBV5-1 and TRBJ1-4 gives the full variable domain: KAGVTQTPRYLIKTRGQQVTLSCSPISGHRSVSWYQQTPGQGLQFLFEYFSETQRNKGNFPGRFSGRQFSNSRSEMNVSTLELGDSALYLCASSSGTGNEKLFFGSGTQLSVL.

The gene calls are TRBV27 and TRBJ2-1; maybe TRBD1 (6 bases). The CDR3 runs 13 residues. Germline V gene lookup returns CDR1 MNHEY and CDR2 SMNVEV (reference sequence). Trimming removed 5 bases from V and 10 bases from J, with 15 bases in between. The CDR3 region has the DNA TGTGCCAGCAGTCGTACAGGGTCCCAAGAGCAGTTCTTC. Its protein product is CASSRTGSQEQFF.

In its sample, this clone was seen once. J is TRBJ1-2 and V is TRBV27, with TRBD1 identical over 7 bases. V gave up 0 bases and J gave up 5 bases; unmatched junction bases: 3. The germline gives CDR1 MNHEY, CDR2 SMNVEV (reference sequence). This CDR3 is built from 14 residues. This CDR3 reads CASSLSGGGYGYTF. The CDR3 nucleotides read TGTGCCAGCAGTTTATCAGGGGGCGGGTATGGCTACACCTTC.

The chain couples TRBV6-1 to TRBJ2-1; weak D call: TRBD1 (5 bases). V was clipped by 2 bases and J by 3 bases, with 8 bases between them. Per the germline V gene, CDR1 is MNHNS and CDR2 is SASEGT. CDR3 length: 14 amino acids. In nucleotides, the CDR3 is TGTGCCAGCAGTGAACAGGGTGTCTACAATGAGCAGTTCTTC. Translating gives CASSEQGVYNEQFF.

A few counts support this clone. V is TRBV6-6 and J is TRBJ1-1, with D perhaps matching TRBD1 (5 bases). Germline loops: CDR1 MNHNY, CDR2 SVGAGI (reference sequence). This CDR3 is 14 amino acids long. V shed 0 bases and J shed 5 bases, with 10 bases lying between them. For the CDR3, the DNA is TGTGCCAGCAGTTACTCGATGGGGGGTACTGAAGCTTTCTTT. This gives the protein CASSYSMGGTEAFF.

The CDR3 spells CASSLGRELYEQYF. Here the CDR3 DNA reads TGTGCCAGCAGCTTAGGGCGGGAGCTTTACGAGCAGTACTTC. V is TRBV7-2 and J is TRBJ2-7; 7 bases line up with TRBD2. CDR1 SGHTA and CDR2 FQGNSA come from the germline V gene. V shed 1 base and J 4 bases; nucleotides not matched to a gene: 4. The CDR3 has 14 amino acids.

V is TRBV30 and J is TRBJ1-6; maybe TRBD1 (5 bases). CDR3 length: 13 residues. Germline V gene lookup returns CDR1 GTSNPN and CDR2 SVGIG (reference sequence). Deletions cut 1 base from V and 5 bases from J, with 6 bases between. CDR3 sequence: CAWSEQDNSPLHF. The CDR3 region has the DNA TGTGCCTGGAGTGAACAGGATAATTCACCCCTCCACTTT.

A single count supports this clone. V gene TRBV27 combines with J gene TRBJ1-6; 7 nucleotides match TRBD1. Germline V gives CDR1 MNHEY, CDR2 SMNVEV (reference sequence). CDR3 length: 14 residues. The V gene end was trimmed by 5 bases and the J gene end by 9 bases; junction bases not matched to a gene: 7. The CDR3: CASSRDRVGSPLHF. CDR3 DNA sequence: TGTGCCAGCAGTCGAGACAGGGTGGGTTCACCCCTCCACTTT.

The chain joins TRBV5-1 to TRBJ2-3; 7 bases match TRBD2. Germline V gene lookup returns CDR1 SGHRS and CDR2 YFSETQ. The V gene end was trimmed by 0 bases and the J gene end by 6 bases; junction bases not matched to a gene: 7. CDR3 length equals 15 residues. The CDR3 loop is CASSLESGDGDTQYF. In nucleotides, the CDR3 is TGCGCCAGCAGCTTGGAAAGCGGGGATGGGGATACGCAGTATTTT.

The rearrangement links TRBV29-1 to TRBJ2-3; TRBD2 might be the D (6 bases). CDR3 length: 14 amino acids. The V end lost 3 bases, the J end lost 3 bases, and 13 bases lay between the germline ends. The germline CDR1 and CDR2 sequences are SQVTM and ANQGSEA. The CDR3 nucleotides read TGCAGCGTTGATCAGGAGGGCATGACAGATACGCAGTATTTT. The encoded protein is CSVDQEGMTDTQYF.

The chain couples TRBV30 to TRBJ1-5; 7 nucleotides line up with TRBD1. The ends lost 5 bases at V and 2 bases at J; junction bases unmatched: 6. The CDR3 extends over 14 amino acids. Germline V lookup: CDR1 GTSNPN, CDR2 SVGIG (reference sequence). CDR3 sequence (DNA): TGTGCCTGGGCATCCGGGACAGGCAATCAGCCCCAGCATTTT. Its translation is CAWASGTGNQPQHF.

The rearrangement uses TRBV30 and TRBJ1-1; D is unclear. Deletions cut 0 bases from V and 9 bases from J, with 8 bases between. CDR1 and CDR2 (germline): GTSNPN, SVGIG (reference sequence). The CDR3 is 11 residues long. For the CDR3, the DNA is TGTGCCTGGAGTGTACGAGGAAAAGCTTTCTTT. It specifies CAWSVRGKAFF.